Listed below are T cell receptor beta chains from one sample, sequenced in a study of CD8 T cells in Susac syndrome. MiXCR, applied by TCRdb to the immunoSEQ multiplex PCR reads, yields one record per CDR3 protein. The table includes about 250,000 distinct CDR3 sequences, 93% detected once. The sequenced sample consisted of CD4+ T cells from PBMCs. All receptors derive from a human donor with multiple sclerosis. Both conserved end residues are part of each CDR3. The order of the fields is J gene, V gene, CDR3 protein.

TRBJ1-4,TRBV12-3/TRBV12-4,CASSTRRRLFF
TRBJ2-5,TRBV15,CATSGPQETQYF
TRBJ2-3,TRBV2,CASTWGQNTDTQYF
TRBJ2-4,TRBV2,CATGPPGGAKNIQYF
TRBJ2-7,TRBV18,CASSPQKAPGEQYF
TRBJ1-4,TRBV27,CASSLLLGDEKLFF
TRBJ1-1,TRBV18,CASSLARDRGTEAFF
TRBJ1-5,TRBV5-6,CASSLMAGGISSNQPQHF
TRBJ2-3,TRBV3-1,CASSQELLTDTQYF
TRBJ2-3,TRBV5-4,CASSGKTSGRRADTQYF
TRBJ2-7,TRBV11-2,CASSLGRGTHQSYEQYF
TRBJ2-3,TRBV29-1,CSAPGGSSVSTDTQYF
TRBJ2-5,TRBV30,CAWSKGAGTQYF
TRBJ2-3,TRBV5-6,CASSSWTVTDTQYF
TRBJ2-4,TRBV5-1,CASSLTLAKNIQYF
TRBJ2-2,TRBV6-1,CASSRTGGRRAGELFF
TRBJ2-5,TRBV7-9,CASSPLRHVGGKQETQYF
TRBJ2-1,TRBV9,CASSPRTSGTRYEQFF
TRBJ1-4,TRBV5-4,CASSLAGGAELFF
TRBJ1-1,TRBV2,CARPAASAEAFF
TRBJ2-3,TRBV7-9,CASSLPLGTNTQYF
TRBJ2-5,TRBV6-5,CASSSGATSPQETQYF
TRBJ2-5,TRBV18,CASSPSGGRQTQYF
TRBJ2-3,TRBV20-1,CSASSQSLAGPGDTQYF
TRBJ2-1,TRBV6-2/TRBV6-3,CASSYGGSGAGWYNEQFF
TRBJ2-7,TRBV29-1,CSVTPGANYEQYF
TRBJ1-5,TRBV2,CASSVGEISGQPQHF
TRBJ1-4,TRBV5-1,CASSFDGEKLFF
TRBJ1-4,TRBV20-1,CSASIGSRLFF
TRBJ2-3,TRBV5-1,CASTSTGGGDTQYF
TRBJ2-1,TRBV28,CASSLWGRTGGSEQFF
TRBJ2-1,TRBV27,CASRTTSGGAYEQFF
TRBJ2-4,TRBV7-2,CASSFPGVNIQYF
TRBJ2-3,TRBV9,CASSVDPLGGTDTQYF
TRBJ2-3,TRBV4-2,CASSQAGGLSTDTQYF
TRBJ2-7,TRBV29-1,CSVEGQSSYEQYF
TRBJ2-2,TRBV24-1,CATARDRGAGELFF
TRBJ1-2,TRBV19,CASSPGISGYTF
TRBJ2-6,TRBV27,CASTGSTQLVLTF
TRBJ2-6,TRBV6-1,CASSPGRRSSGANVLTF
TRBJ2-5,TRBV7-2,CASSQTGTTHSTQYF
TRBJ2-2,TRBV3-1,CASSQGGRDTGELFF
TRBJ2-7,TRBV5-1,CASSSYTDEQYF
TRBJ2-5,TRBV7-9,CASSATRGQETQYF
TRBJ1-4,TRBV20-1,CSASPATNEKLFF
TRBJ2-7,TRBV5-1,CASSLRGGRGPESSYEQYF
TRBJ2-3,TRBV10-3,CAISQDRFTDTQYF
TRBJ1-4,TRBV29-1,CSVAGASNEKLFF
TRBJ2-1,TRBV25-1,CASTQTGTGGAEQFF
TRBJ1-4,TRBV5-4,CASSLQGRPSTNEKLFF
TRBJ1-1,TRBV20-1,CSATGPNTEAFF
TRBJ2-3,TRBV5-1,CASSLEGRSGDTQYF
TRBJ2-4,TRBV9,CASSVGPGQYIQYF
TRBJ2-2,TRBV24-1,CAIYPGLAGETNTGELFF
TRBJ1-2,TRBV11-3,CASSLGWDGYTF
TRBJ2-7,TRBV9,CASSATSGGPDEQYF
TRBJ2-3,TRBV5-1,CASSYYTGGTDTQYF
TRBJ2-2,TRBV4-2,CASSQQLAGGLTGELFF
TRBJ2-5,TRBV7-9,CASSLKSSGKETQYF